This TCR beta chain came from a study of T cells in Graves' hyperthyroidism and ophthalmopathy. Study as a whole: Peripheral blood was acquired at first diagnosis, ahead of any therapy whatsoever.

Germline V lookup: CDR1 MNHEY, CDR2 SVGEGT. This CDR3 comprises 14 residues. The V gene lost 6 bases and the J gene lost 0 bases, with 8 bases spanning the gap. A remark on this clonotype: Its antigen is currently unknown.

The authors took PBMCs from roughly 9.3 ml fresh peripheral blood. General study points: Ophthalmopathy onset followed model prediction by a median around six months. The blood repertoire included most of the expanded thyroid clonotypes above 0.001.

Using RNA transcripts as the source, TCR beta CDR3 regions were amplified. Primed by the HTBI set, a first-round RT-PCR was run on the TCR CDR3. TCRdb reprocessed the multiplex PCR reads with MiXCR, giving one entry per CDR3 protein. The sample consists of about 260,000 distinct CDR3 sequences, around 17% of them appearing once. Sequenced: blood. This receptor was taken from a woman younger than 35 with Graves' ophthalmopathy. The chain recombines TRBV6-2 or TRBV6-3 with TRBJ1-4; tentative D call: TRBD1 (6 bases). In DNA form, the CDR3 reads TGTGCCAGCAGAACAGGGTCAACTAATGAAAAACTGTTTTTT. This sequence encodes CASRTGSTNEKLFF.